The 22 T cell receptor beta chains given below trace back to one sample, sequenced in a study of cytomegalovirus exposure and HLA in healthy donors. 13 Jbeta primers and 60 Vbeta primers were used for the PCR. Libraries were prepared by immunoSEQ multiplex PCR; TCRdb keeps only in-frame clonotypes and omits some of them. Of tens of thousands of clones listed, roughly 73% are singletons. Sequences were obtained from PBMCs. The receptor source for this set is a male donor in good health and CMV-seropositive.

This chain uses TRBV28 with TRBJ2-1; 7 nucleotides match TRBD1. CDR1 is MDHEN, CDR2 SYDVKM, per germline. J lost 2 bases, V lost 3 bases, and 4 bases had no gene match. This CDR3 is built from 15 residues. The CDR3 loop is CASSLGQFPYNEQFF. DNA of the CDR3: TGTGCCAGCAGTTTGGGACAGTTCCCCTACAATGAGCAGTTCTTC.

This sequence joins TRBV7-9 and TRBJ2-3; D gene ambiguous. The CDR3 is 13 residues long. V was shortened by 4 bases and J by 5 bases, with 10 bases between the two germline ends. Germline-derived CDR1 and CDR2 are SEHNR and FQNEAQ (reference sequence). As DNA, the CDR3 is TGTGCCAGCAGCTCGCCTCTAGGAGATACGCAGTATTTT. Translating gives CASSSPLGDTQYF.

The genes are TRBV5-6 and TRBJ2-5, with a tentative D call TRBD1 (6 bases). Trimming removed 7 bases from V and 5 bases from J, with 15 bases in between. The germline gives CDR1 SGHDT, CDR2 YYEEEE. The CDR3 runs 13 residues. The CDR3 spells CASGPGGRETQYF. In nucleotides, the CDR3 is TGTGCCAGCGGACCTGGGGGCCGCGAGACCCAGTACTTC.

This clone was observed a single time. The chain joins TRBV6-4 to TRBJ1-1; the D gene is possibly TRBD1 (6 bases). The CDR3 totals 16 residues. Trimming removed 2 bases at V and 4 bases at J, with 17 bases between. Germline V CDR1 and CDR2: MRHNA, SNTAGT. The CDR3 spells CASSDVSGAPATEAFF. For the CDR3, the DNA is TGTGCCAGCAGTGACGTCTCAGGGGCTCCGGCCACTGAAGCTTTCTTT.

The CDR3 sequence: CASSFRSGRAGELFF. In DNA, the CDR3 is TGTGCCAGCAGCTTCCGTAGCGGGAGGGCCGGGGAGCTGTTTTTT. The chain has TRBV12-1 and TRBJ2-2; the D call TRBD2 from the table was never checked on the DNA. TRBV12-1 has pseudogene status. This CDR3 contains 15 residues.

The chain links TRBV15 to TRBJ1-5, with 9 nucleotides matching TRBD1. J was trimmed by 8 bases and V by 2 bases; bases with no gene match: 4. CDR3 length: 14 amino acids. Germline V lookup: CDR1 LNHNV, CDR2 YYDKDF (reference sequence). The CDR3 DNA sequence: TGTGCCACCAGCAGAACAGGGGGCTATGAGCCCCAGCATTTT. As protein: CATSRTGGYEPQHF.

The chain couples TRBV5-1 to TRBJ2-7, with TRBD1 identical over 11 bases. The CDR3 totals 14 residues. J was trimmed by 2 bases and V by 4 bases; bases with no gene match: 2. CDR1 is SGHRS, CDR2 YFSETQ, per germline. DNA of the CDR3: TGCGCCAGCAGCCGGGGACAGGGGGCCTACGAGCAGTACTTC. Protein: CASSRGQGAYEQYF.

V is TRBV29-1 and J is TRBJ1-1, with D possibly matching TRBD1 (5 bases). Trimming pared 8 bases from V and 3 bases from J, leaving 10 bases between. CDR1 is SQVTM, CDR2 ANQGSEA, per germline. This CDR3 spans 11 amino acids. The CDR3 is CSSGGDTEAFF. In nucleotides, the CDR3 is TGCAGCTCCGGGGGGGACACTGAAGCTTTCTTT.

This chain joins TRBV7-6 and TRBJ2-1; TRBD2 is a possible D gene (5 bases). The V end was cut by 5 bases, the J end by 6 bases, with 26 bases between. Germline loops: CDR1 SGHVS, CDR2 FNYEAQ. CDR3 size: 18 residues. In DNA form, the CDR3 reads TGTGCCAGCAGCCCAGAGGGTTCCGCAACGATCGGCGTCAATGAGCAGTTCTTC. It translates to CASSPEGSATIGVNEQFF.

The chain recombines TRBV5-6 with TRBJ2-1; 9 bases fit TRBD1. CDR1 and CDR2 (germline): SGHDT, YYEEEE. V was pared by 3 bases and J by 3 bases, with 4 bases of the junction left unmatched. CDR3 length: 15 residues. Here the CDR3 DNA reads TGTGCCAGCAGCTACCGGGACAGGGTCTACAATGAGCAGTTCTTC. It encodes CASSYRDRVYNEQFF.

A few counts support this clone. The chain uses TRBV6-5 and TRBJ1-1; D remains ambiguous. Germline loops: CDR1 MNHEY, CDR2 SVGAGI. This CDR3 contains 14 residues. V was cut by 5 bases and J by 0 bases, with 10 bases left in between. CDR3 loop: CASSAPGLNTEAFF. The DNA of the CDR3 is TGTGCCAGCAGTGCACCCGGGTTGAACACTGAAGCTTTCTTT.

The CDR3 sequence: CASSPRQVSYNEQFF. The CDR3 bases are TGTGCCAGCAGCCCCCGACAGGTCTCCTACAATGAGCAGTTCTTC. V is TRBV28 and J is TRBJ2-1; D is perhaps TRBD1 (6 bases). Germline lookup yields CDR1 MDHEN and CDR2 SYDVKM. The CDR3 length is 15 residues. The V and J ends lost 6 bases and 0 bases respectively, with 12 bases between them.

CDR3 sequence (DNA): TGCGCCAGCAGCTCAACAGGGATAAGGTACGAGCAGTACTTC. Translated, it gives CASSSTGIRYEQYF. The chain recombines TRBV5-1 with TRBJ2-7, with D perhaps TRBD1 (6 bases). The V end was cut by 3 bases, the J end by 4 bases, with 14 bases between. This CDR3 is 14 amino acids long. Per germline, CDR1 SGHRS and CDR2 YFSETQ. Using reference TRBV5-1 and TRBJ2-7 for the parts outside the CDR3, the full variable domain is KAGVTQTPRYLIKTRGQQVTLSCSPISGHRSVSWYQQTPGQGLQFLFEYFSETQRNKGNFPGRFSGRQFSNSRSEMNVSTLELGDSALYLCASSSTGIRYEQYFGPGTRLTVT.

The chain combines TRBV5-4 with TRBJ1-1, with D perhaps TRBD1 (5 bases). Trimming stripped 0 bases from V and 4 bases from J, with 10 bases between. Germline V gene sequence: CDR1 SGHNT, CDR2 YYREEE (reference sequence). The CDR3 covers 14 residues. CDR3 in DNA: TGTGCCAGCAGCTTGGCCGGGGGGTCCACTGAAGCTTTCTTT. Translation: CASSLAGGSTEAFF. Combining the CDR3 with reference TRBV5-4 and TRBJ1-1 gives the whole variable domain ETGVTQSPTHLIKTRGQQVTLRCSSQSGHNTVSWYQQALGQGPQFIFQYYREEENGRGNFPPRFSGLQFPNYSSELNVNALELDDSALYLCASSLAGGSTEAFFGQGTRLTVV.

The chain couples TRBV14 to TRBJ2-1, with D unresolved. This CDR3 has 16 residues. V gave up 0 bases and J gave up 0 bases, with 9 bases separating them. CDR1 and CDR2 from the germline V gene are SGHDN and FVKESK. The CDR3 coding sequence is TGTGCCAGCAGCCAAGATAAAAAGAGCTCCTACAATGAGCAGTTCTTC. This codes for CASSQDKKSSYNEQFF.

This chain joins TRBV29-1 and TRBJ2-5; D remains ambiguous. V was trimmed by 7 bases and J by 5 bases, leaving 14 bases between them. The CDR3 is 12 amino acids. CDR1 SQVTM and CDR2 ANQGSEA come from the germline V gene. The CDR3 region has the DNA TGCAGCGCTCTCACACCTTCCGAGACCCAGTACTTC. Encoded protein: CSALTPSETQYF.

The chain carries TRBV27 and TRBJ2-1; TRBD1 aligns across 7 bases. Per germline, CDR1 MNHEY and CDR2 SMNVEV (reference sequence). V shed 4 bases and J 7 bases; nucleotides not matched to a gene: 10. CDR3 size: 15 residues. The CDR3 DNA is TGTGCCAGCAGTTCTCACTTGACAGGGATGAATGAGCAGTTCTTC. It translates to CASSSHLTGMNEQFF.

The chain has TRBV27 and TRBJ2-1; D is unclear. The CDR3 has 13 residues. V was shortened by 5 bases and J by 7 bases, with 12 bases between the two germline ends. Germline V CDR1 and CDR2: MNHEY, SMNVEV (reference sequence). DNA for the CDR3: TGTGCCAGCAGTACCCTTCCCGGGAATGAGCAGTTCTTC. Amino acid sequence: CASSTLPGNEQFF.

CDR3 loop: CASSTRTLPHYEQYF. DNA for the CDR3: TGTGCCAGTAGTACCCGGACTCTCCCCCACTACGAGCAGTACTTC. V and J are TRBV19 and TRBJ2-7; weak D call: TRBD2 (5 bases). Looked up from germline, CDR1 is LNHDA and CDR2 is SQIVND (reference sequence). V was clipped by 4 bases and J by 3 bases, with 16 bases between them. This CDR3 is built from 15 residues. The whole variable domain, remainder taken from reference TRBV19 and TRBJ2-7, is DGGITQSPKYLFRKEGQNVTLSCEQNLNHDAMYWYRQDPGQGLRLIYYSQIVNDFQKGDIAEGYSVSREKKESFPLTVTSAQKNPTAFYLCASSTRTLPHYEQYFGPGTRLTVT.

The chain links TRBV2 to TRBJ1-1; D is possibly TRBD1 (6 bases). The CDR3 consists of 18 residues. The V end was cut by 5 bases, the J end by 0 bases, with 22 bases between. Looked up from germline, CDR1 is SNHLY and CDR2 is FYNNEI. The CDR3 spells CASSRMTGTGIMNTEAFF. The CDR3 DNA sequence: TGTGCCAGCAGTAGAATGACAGGCACTGGAATCATGAACACTGAAGCTTTCTTT.

The rearrangement links TRBV7-9 to TRBJ1-1; maybe TRBD1 (6 bases). CDR1 and CDR2 from the germline V gene are SEHNR and FQNEAQ (reference sequence). V was pared by 5 bases and J by 7 bases, with 14 bases between. This CDR3 contains 13 residues. CDR3 loop: CASSPRGEIEAFF. CDR3 nucleotide sequence: TGTGCCAGCAGCCCCAGGGGCGAGATTGAAGCTTTCTTT.

J is TRBJ1-5 and V is TRBV7-2, with 8 nucleotides matching TRBD1. CDR1 is SGHTA and CDR2 is FQGNSA in the germline V gene. J gave up 6 bases and V 3 bases, and 4 bases lay outside the gene matches. The CDR3 has 14 residues. The CDR3 is CASSFGQGTQPQHF. CDR3 sequence (DNA): TGTGCCAGCAGCTTTGGACAGGGCACTCAGCCCCAGCATTTT. The whole variable domain, remainder taken from reference TRBV7-2 and TRBJ1-5, is GAGVSQSPSNKVTEKGKDVELRCDPISGHTALYWYRQSLGQGLEFLIYFQGNSAPDKSGLPSDRFSAERTGGSVSTLTIQRTQQEDSAVYLCASSFGQGTQPQHFGDGTRLSIL.